A selection of T cell receptor beta chains follows, all from one sample in a study of cytomegalovirus exposure and HLA in healthy donors. Generated by immunoSEQ multiplex PCR, the TCRdb table keeps only in-frame clones and is missing some. The sample contains under 200,000 clones, approximately 67% of which appear only once. The sample consisted of PBMCs. These receptors all come from a woman between 18 and 29 years old in good health and CMV-seropositive. The conserved cysteine and the conserved F or W are not part of the CDR3 here. Fields, in order: J gene, V gene, CDR3 protein.

>TRBJ1-2|TRBV29-1
SVERQGNDYGYT
>TRBJ2-7|TRBV5-1
ASSLGRSTTYEQY
>TRBJ2-2|TRBV9
ASSPTVYTGELF
>TRBJ2-5|TRBV5-1
ASSLRDRQETQY
>TRBJ2-1|TRBV18
ASSPPELAGGGEQF
>TRBJ2-7|TRBV7-9
ASSSPGQGGYEQY
>TRBJ1-4|TRBV4-1
ASSQERVTNEKLF
>TRBJ1-3|TRBV13
ASSQQDSGNTIY
>TRBJ1-2|TRBV18
ASSPSADYGYT
>NA|TRBV30
AWSVRGRTYEQY
>TRBJ2-2|TRBV18
ASSQMVGGNTGELF
>TRBJ2-1|TRBV5-8
ASSWGLAGVEQF
>TRBJ2-1|TRBV10-1
ASRGAGAHNEQF
>TRBJ1-2|TRBV7-9
ASSLLDSPNYGYT
>TRBJ1-5|TRBV18
ASSPPQGPQH
>NA|TRBV6-5
ASSRGRLVSYEQY
>TRBJ2-1|TRBV9
ASSVRDFENNEQF
>TRBJ2-4|TRBV7-6
ASSLGQGKNIQY
>TRBJ1-2|TRBV5-8
ASSPGGWSNPRYGYT
>NA|TRBV2
ASSDLGHPTYEQY
>TRBJ2-7|TRBV13
ASSLASGLAAYEQY
>TRBJ1-2|TRBV6-5
ASSPDRGGYGYT
>TRBJ1-3|TRBV9
ASSLLAGIYSGNTIY
>TRBJ2-7|TRBV5-6
ASTSGPGGPEYYEQY
>TRBJ1-1|TRBV16
ASSPLGRVNTEAF
>TRBJ2-2|TRBV5-6
ASSGTVNTGELF
>TRBJ1-1|TRBV11-1
ASSHDRGEAF
>TRBJ1-1|TRBV5-1
ASQNGLGTEAF
>TRBJ2-5|TRBV18
ASSPGLADVSQY
>TRBJ1-1|TRBV6-4
ASSDSIGGTEAF
>TRBJ2-3|TRBV5-1
ASSSWGDTDTQY